The 3 T cell receptor beta chains presented below share a single source sample, sequenced in a study of prognosis after radiotherapy for stage I lung cancer. Genomic DNA was subjected to two-round multiplex PCR for amplification of TCR beta CDR3. Used in first-round PCR were primers specific to each TRBV and TRBJ gene. TCRdb reprocessed the multiplex PCR reads via MiXCR and lists one record per CDR3 protein. This sample has about 15,000 distinct CDR3 sequences, with 15% to 20% found just once. Sample: PBMCs, taken before or after stereotactic body radiation therapy (not recorded which). The receptor set was obtained from a donor over 45 with non-small cell lung cancer.

This clonotype was counted at least ten times. The chain uses TRBV28 and TRBJ2-2; TRBD2 matches at 15 bases. The CDR3 extends over 19 amino acids. V dropped 3 bases and J dropped 4; count of bases not matched to a gene: 9. Germline CDR1 MDHEN, CDR2 SYDVKM. As DNA, the CDR3 is TGTGCCAGCAGTTTTCCAGGGACTAGCGGGGGGTTCCGCACCGGGGAGCTGTTTTTT. Protein: CASSFPGTSGGFRTGELFF.

This clonotype was counted ten times or more. The chain recombines TRBV9 with TRBJ2-3, with TRBD1 identical over 7 bases. The length of the CDR3 is 15 residues. The J segment lost 6 bases and the V segment lost 3 bases, leaving 10 bases of the junction unmatched. The germline CDR1 and CDR2 sequences are SGDLS and YYNGEE. The CDR3 sequence: CASSAEAGGRDTQYF. In DNA, the CDR3 is TGTGCCAGCAGCGCAGAAGCAGGGGGACGGGATACGCAGTATTTT.

This clonotype was seen many times. V gene TRBV5-6 combines with J gene TRBJ1-1; no clear D gene. V lost 2 bases and J lost 1, with 6 bases in between. The CDR3 covers 13 residues. Germline CDR1 is SGHDT and CDR2 is YYEEEE. CDR3 nucleotide sequence: TGTGCCAGCAGCTTCGTCGGGAACACTGAAGCTTTCTTT. Its translation is CASSFVGNTEAFF.